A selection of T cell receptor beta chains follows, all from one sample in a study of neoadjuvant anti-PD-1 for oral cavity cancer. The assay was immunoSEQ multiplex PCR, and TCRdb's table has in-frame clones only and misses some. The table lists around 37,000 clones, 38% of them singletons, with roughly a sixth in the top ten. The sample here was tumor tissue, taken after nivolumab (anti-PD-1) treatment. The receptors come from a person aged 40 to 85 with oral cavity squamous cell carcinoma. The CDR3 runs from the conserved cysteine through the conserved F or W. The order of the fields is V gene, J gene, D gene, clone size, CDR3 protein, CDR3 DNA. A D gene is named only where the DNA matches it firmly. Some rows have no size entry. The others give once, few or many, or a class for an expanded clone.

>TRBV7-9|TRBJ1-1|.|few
CASSLARRGGTEAFF
TGTGCCAGCAGCTTAGCCCGCCGTGGAGGCACTGAAGCTTTCTTT
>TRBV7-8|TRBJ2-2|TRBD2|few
CASSLAASGNTGELFF
TGTGCCAGCAGCTTAGCGGCTAGCGGGAACACCGGGGAGCTGTTTTTT
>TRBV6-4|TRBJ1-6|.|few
CASSPSPGNSPLHF
TGTGCCAGCAGTCCATCCCCTGGGAATTCACCCCTCCACTTT
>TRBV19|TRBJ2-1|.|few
CASSIRGLYNEQFF
TGTGCCAGTAGTATAAGGGGTCTCTACAATGAGCAGTTCTTC
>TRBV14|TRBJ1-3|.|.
CASSQGDWGNTIYF
TGTGCCAGCAGCCAAGGGGATTGGGGAAACACCATATATTTT
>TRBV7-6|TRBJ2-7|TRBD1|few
CASSLGDRGGYEQYF
TGTGCCAGCAGCTTAGGGGACAGGGGAGGGTACGAGCAGTACTTC
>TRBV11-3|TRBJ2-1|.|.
CASSREGGSGREQFF
TGTGCCAGCAGCCGAGAGGGTGGGAGCGGGCGGGAGCAGTTCTTC
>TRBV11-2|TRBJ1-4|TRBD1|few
CASSSQTQGSREKLFF
TGTGCCAGCAGCTCCCAAACACAGGGGAGTCGTGAAAAACTGTTTTTT
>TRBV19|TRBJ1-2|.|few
CASRSGRGYTF
TGTGCCAGTAGGTCAGGTCGGGGCTACACCTTC
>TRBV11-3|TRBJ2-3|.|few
CASSLTRRDTQYF
TGTGCCAGCAGCTTGACCCGGAGGGATACGCAGTATTTT
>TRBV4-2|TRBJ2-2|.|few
CASSQDSWQRENTGELFF
TGTGCCAGCAGCCAAGATTCGTGGCAACGGGAGAACACCGGGGAGCTGTTTTTT
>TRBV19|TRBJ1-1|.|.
CASSIEEGRAFF
TGTGCCAGTAGTATAGAGGAGGGAAGAGCTTTCTTT
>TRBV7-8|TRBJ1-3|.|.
CASRKTKSSGNTKYF
TGTGCCAGCAGAAAAACAAAGAGCTCTGGAAACACCAAATATTTT
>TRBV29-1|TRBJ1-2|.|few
CSVAFRGGYGYTF
TGCAGCGTTGCCTTTCGAGGGGGCTATGGCTACACCTTC
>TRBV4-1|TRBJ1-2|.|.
CASSQVGLGGYTF
TGCGCCAGCAGCCAAGTAGGATTAGGGGGCTACACCTTC
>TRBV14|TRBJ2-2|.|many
CASSHRYTGELFF
TGTGCCAGCAGCCATAGGTACACCGGGGAGCTGTTTTTT
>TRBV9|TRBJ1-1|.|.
CASSAGHLNTEAFF
TGTGCCAGCAGCGCGGGACACCTAAACACTGAAGCTTTCTTT
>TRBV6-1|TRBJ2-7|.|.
CASSPGLTYEQYF
TGTGCCAGCAGTCCGGGACTTACCTACGAGCAGTACTTC
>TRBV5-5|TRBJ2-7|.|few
CASSLELARGAEQYF
TGTGCCAGCAGCTTGGAGCTTGCTCGGGGGGCCGAGCAGTACTTC
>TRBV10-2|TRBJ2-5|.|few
CASSDLGLGGPQYF
TGCGCCAGCAGTGATTTGGGGCTTGGGGGGCCACAGTACTTC
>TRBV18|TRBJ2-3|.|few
CASSLTRGTDTQYF
TGTGCCAGCTCCCTAACAAGGGGGACAGATACGCAGTATTTT
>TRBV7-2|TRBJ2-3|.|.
CASSLWGGGTDTQYF
TGTGCCAGCAGCTTATGGGGCGGCGGCACAGATACGCAGTATTTT
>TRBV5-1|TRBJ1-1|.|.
CASSLKLTTQGNTEAFF
TGCGCCAGCAGCTTAAAACTGACCACCCAGGGAAACACTGAAGCTTTCTTT
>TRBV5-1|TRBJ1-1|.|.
CASSLDRTEAFF
TGCGCCAGCAGCTTGGACAGAACTGAAGCTTTCTTT